The 22 T cell receptor beta chains reported below all come from one sample, sequenced in a study of breast tumors, draining lymph nodes, adjacent tissues. TCRdb reprocessed the multiplex PCR reads via MiXCR and lists one record per CDR3 protein. The sample carries 130,000 or so distinct CDR3 sequences, 32% recorded once. Samples came from axillary lymph nodes draining the breast cancer. The specimen sequenced was axillary lymph node tissue. The receptor source for this set is a female donor with breast cancer. Some clones in this sample may be carry-over from other donors' samples.

This chain uses TRBV28 with TRBJ2-1; a weak D match, TRBD1 (7 bases). The V end lost 6 bases, the J end lost 4 bases, and 19 bases lay between the germline ends. This CDR3 contains 16 residues. CDR1 is MDHEN and CDR2 is SYDVKM in the germline V gene. The DNA of the CDR3 is TGTGCCAGCAGATCGAATTCAGGGGGGCGATACAATGAGCAGTTCTTC. Protein: CASRSNSGGRYNEQFF.

This clonotype was found many times. This may come from a read error, since a much larger clone is one base off. This chain uses TRBV7-9 with TRBJ1-6; D gene ambiguous. There are 18 residues in the CDR3. V lost 3 bases and J lost 11, with 26 bases in between. Germline CDR1 and CDR2: SEHNR and FQNEAQ (reference sequence). CDR3 sequence (DNA): TGTGCCAGCAGCTTTCAAAACTGGGCAGGCCCTGGGAATCCACCCCTCCACTTT. It translates to CASSFQNWAGPGNPPLHF.

This clonotype was counted many times. The chain links TRBV20-1 to TRBJ1-6; tentative D call: TRBD1 (6 bases). V was cut by 6 bases and J by 13 bases, with 22 bases left in between. The length of the CDR3 is 14 residues. The germline gives CDR1 DFQATT, CDR2 SNEGSKA (reference sequence). In nucleotides, the CDR3 is TGCAGTGCCGCTAGCTGGGACACCTTCCCCCCCCTCCACTTT. It codes for CSAASWDTFPPLHF.

There are many counts of this clonotype. CDR3 nucleotides: TGTGCCAGTAGTTCGAGTCAAGGGAAAGAGACCCAGTACTTC. Residues: CASSSSQGKETQYF. The gene calls are TRBV19 and TRBJ2-5, with unresolved D. The CDR3 spans 14 residues. CDR1 and CDR2 from the germline V gene are LNHDA and SQIVND (reference sequence). V lost 5 bases, J lost 3 bases, and 13 bases lay in between.

The chain uses TRBV9 and TRBJ2-7, with TRBD2 as a possible D gene (6 bases). V lost 4 bases, J lost 3 bases, and 17 bases lay in between. Germline assignment: CDR1 SGDLS and CDR2 YYNGEE. This CDR3 is 15 amino acids long. The CDR3 here is CASSQDPGLFYEQYF. The DNA for the CDR3 is TGTGCCAGCAGCCAAGATCCGGGACTCTTCTACGAGCAGTACTTC.

This clonotype has a count of ten or more. The DNA for the CDR3 is TGTGCCAGCAGCTTACCCGAGTTGGATGAGCAGTTCTTC. Translated: CASSLPELDEQFF. This rearrangement joins TRBV7-3 to TRBJ2-1; D not certain. This CDR3 is built from 13 residues. Germline V gene lookup returns CDR1 SGHTA and CDR2 FQGTGA. V was shortened by 2 bases and J by 8 bases, with 10 bases between the two germline ends.

This clonotype was picked up a small number of times. A much larger clone differs by one base, so this may be a read error. V is TRBV13 and J is TRBJ2-1; no clear D gene. Germline CDR1 PRHDT, CDR2 FYEKMQ (reference sequence). V shed 8 bases and J shed 0 bases, with 14 bases lying between them. This CDR3 is 15 amino acids long. DNA of the CDR3: TGTGCCAGCGTCGGCCTGTCGAGCTCCTACAATGAGCAGTTCTTC. This codes for CASVGLSSSYNEQFF.

With respect to this clonotype: This may be a read error: a much more frequent sequence differs by one nucleotide. V gene TRBV20-1 combines with J gene TRBJ2-2; 14 positions match TRBD2. This CDR3 region has 15 residues. CDR1 DFQATT and CDR2 SNEGSKA come from the germline V gene (reference sequence). CDR3 residues: CSASTSGGAAGGLLF. Written as DNA, the CDR3 is TGCAGTGCTTCGACTAGCGGGGGGGCCGCCGGGGGGCTGCTTTTT.

This clonotype was detected ten times or more. V gene TRBV19 combines with J gene TRBJ2-6; 9 nucleotides line up with TRBD1. V shed 0 bases, J shed 8 bases, and the junction held 14 bases outside the gene matches. CDR3 size: 19 residues. Germline CDR1 and CDR2: LNHDA and SQIVND (reference sequence). Here the CDR3 reads CASSIEEQGARSWTNVLTF. In DNA form, the CDR3 reads TGTGCCAGTAGTATAGAGGAACAGGGGGCGCGGTCCTGGACCAACGTCCTGACTTTC.

V gene TRBV7-2 combines with J gene TRBJ2-3; D remains unclear. This CDR3 comprises 14 residues. The V and J ends lost 5 bases and 0 bases respectively, with 9 bases between them. Germline-derived CDR1 and CDR2 are SGHTA and FQGNSA. The CDR3 DNA sequence: TGTGCCAGCAGCGATAGGGCGAGCACAGATACGCAGTATTTT. This translates into CASSDRASTDTQYF. Full variable domain (rest looked up from reference TRBV7-2 and TRBJ2-3): GAGVSQSPSNKVTEKGKDVELRCDPISGHTALYWYRQSLGQGLEFLIYFQGNSAPDKSGLPSDRFSAERTGGSVSTLTIQRTQQEDSAVYLCASSDRASTDTQYFGPGTRLTVL.

This clonotype was recorded many times. Possible read error: a much larger clone is one base away. CDR3 region: CASSLPGTGETQYF. Written as DNA, the CDR3 is TGTGCCAGCAGCTTGCCCGGGACCGGGGAGACCCAGTACTTC. J is TRBJ2-5 and V is TRBV5-6, with D perhaps given as TRBD1 or TRBD2 (5 bases each). The CDR3 is 14 amino acids. V lost 1 base and J 5 bases, leaving 12 bases between the germline ends. The germline gives CDR1 SGHDT, CDR2 YYEEEE.

This clonotype was detected only a few times. With a much larger clone just one base away, this may be a read error. This rearrangement joins TRBV6-1 to TRBJ1-6; possibly TRBD1 for D (6 bases). This CDR3 has 12 amino acids. CDR1 is MNHNS and CDR2 is SASEGT in the germline V gene. Trimming took 5 bases from V and 12 from J, leaving 11 bases between them. CDR3 in amino acids: CASSHTGLPLHF. The CDR3 DNA is TGTGCCAGCAGTCATACAGGGTTACCCCTCCACTTT.

The chain combines TRBV2 with TRBJ2-2; no definite D call. V was shortened by 7 bases and J by 8 bases, with 8 bases between the two germline ends. CDR1 SNHLY and CDR2 FYNNEI come from the germline V gene. This CDR3 is 11 amino acids long. The CDR3 region is CASKAWGELFF. CDR3 in DNA: TGTGCCAGCAAAGCCTGGGGGGAGCTGTTTTTT.

The genes are TRBV9 and TRBJ2-3; a weak D match, TRBD1 (6 bases). The CDR3 contains 14 residues. Germline CDR1 SGDLS, CDR2 YYNGEE. Trimming took 0 bases from V and 3 from J, leaving 8 bases between them. DNA for the CDR3: TGTGCCAGCAGCGTAGAGGGGGATACAGATACGCAGTATTTT. Protein product: CASSVEGDTDTQYF.

This clonotype was found many times. This chain links TRBV5-6 with TRBJ1-2; 7 positions match TRBD1. V trimming: 5 bases; J trimming: 5 bases; junction bases outside the gene matches: 6. The V gene's germline CDR1 is SGHDT and CDR2 YYEEEE. The CDR3 has 13 residues. CDR3 residues: CASRRQGLYGYTF. For the CDR3, the DNA is TGTGCCAGCAGGAGACAGGGATTGTATGGCTACACCTTC.

This clonotype was observed at least ten times. J is TRBJ1-2 and V is TRBV30; no firm D call. V lost 0 bases to trimming and J lost 8 bases, with 13 bases between them. CDR3 size: 13 residues. Germline loops: CDR1 GTSNPN, CDR2 SVGIG (reference sequence). The CDR3 DNA follows: TGTGCCTGGAGTGTACTCCTCCGAGGCGGCTACACCTTC. This translates into CAWSVLLRGGYTF.

The sample holds a few counts of this clonotype. The V gene is TRBV19, the J gene TRBJ1-1; D perhaps matches TRBD1 (6 bases). Trimming removed 5 bases at V and 1 base at J, with 23 bases between. Germline V CDR1 and CDR2: LNHDA, SQIVND (reference sequence). The CDR3 contains 18 residues. The CDR3 nucleotides read TGTGCCAGTAGTCGTCCCTTACAGGGCGGTATAGGGAACACTGAAGCTTTCTTT. Its protein product is CASSRPLQGGIGNTEAFF.

There are many counts of this clonotype. The chain uses TRBV2 and TRBJ2-3, with a weak D call TRBD1 (5 bases). The CDR3 has 14 residues. Trimming took off 7 bases at V and 1 base at J, with 12 bases between the two ends. The germline CDR1 and CDR2 sequences are SNHLY and FYNNEI. CDR3 nucleotides: TGTGCCAGCATACAGGCCGAGGGCACAGATACGCAGTATTTT. Translation: CASIQAEGTDTQYF. The whole variable domain, remainder taken from reference TRBV2 and TRBJ2-3, is EPEVTQTPSHQVTQMGQEVILRCVPISNHLYFYWYRQILGQKVEFLVSFYNNEISEKSEIFDDQFSVERPDGSNFTLKIRSTKLEDSAMYFCASIQAEGTDTQYFGPGTRLTVL.

This chain uses TRBV11-1 with TRBJ2-4; the match to TRBD1 covers 7 bases. The CDR3 has 15 residues. The V and J ends lost 1 base and 6 bases, in that order; junction bases with no gene match: 6. CDR1 and CDR2 (germline): SGHAT, FQDESV (reference sequence). In DNA, the CDR3 is TGTGCCAGCAGCTTAGGGGGGACAGACTTAAACATTCAGTACTTC. It is translated as CASSLGGTDLNIQYF.

This clonotype was detected ten times or more. The V call is TRBV3-1, the J call TRBJ1-3; D not certain. The V end lost 5 bases, the J end lost 1 base, and 12 bases lay between the germline ends. This CDR3 comprises 15 residues. Germline CDR1 is LGHDT and CDR2 is YNNKEL (reference sequence). The CDR3, as DNA: TGTGCCAGCAGCATCAGAGCCGGTTCTGGAAACACCATATATTTT. Protein: CASSIRAGSGNTIYF.

This clonotype was detected ten times or more. A much larger clone sits a single nucleotide away, making a read error possible. This chain connects TRBV9 to TRBJ2-7; D gene unclear. There are 14 residues in the CDR3. CDR1 and CDR2 from the germline V gene are SGDLS and YYNGEE. The CDR3 is CASSVGGVSYEQCF. The CDR3 DNA reads as TGTGCCAGCAGCGTAGGTGGAGTTTCCTACGAGCAGTGCTTC.

V is TRBV20-1 and J is TRBJ1-2; D may be TRBD1 (5 bases). Trimming took off 5 bases at V and 11 bases at J, with 24 bases between the two ends. Germline-derived CDR1 and CDR2 are DFQATT and SNEGSKA (reference sequence). This CDR3 is built from 14 residues. The CDR3 here is CSADSRDGPSGYTF. CDR3 DNA sequence: TGCAGTGCTGATTCCCGGGACGGCCCGTCTGGTTACACCTTC.